These T cell receptor beta chains were read from a single sample in a study of blood T cell repertoires in COVID-19. Sequenced by immunoSEQ multiplex PCR; TCRdb stores in-frame clones only, minus some. The sample holds 250,000 to 300,000 clones, just over 90% seen once. The sample consisted of peripheral blood. The receptors stem from a woman younger than 45 with COVID-19, enrolled during active disease. Each CDR3 is given with its conserved first and last residue. D genes are given only for firm matches. Clone size is not always given. Where it is, it says once, few, many or a class for expanded clones.

abundance,v_gene,j_gene,d_gene,CDR3aa,CDR3nt
.,TRBV29-1,TRBJ2-3,TRBD2,CSVEVAGRAGDTQYF,TGCAGCGTTGAGGTAGCGGGACGCGCCGGAGATACGCAGTATTTT
.,TRBV27,TRBJ2-7,TRBD2,CASSFSGLAGGVSGEQYF,TGTGCCAGCAGTTTTTCGGGACTAGCGGGAGGAGTTTCGGGAGAGCAGTACTTC
.,TRBV30,TRBJ1-2,TRBD1,CAWSGGTGDGYTF,TGTGCCTGGAGCGGCGGGACAGGGGATGGCTACACCTTC
.,TRBV10-1,TRBJ2-1,.,CASSESLGANNEQFF,TGCGCCAGCAGTGAGTCGTTGGGGGCCAACAATGAGCAGTTCTTC
.,TRBV4-1,TRBJ1-4,TRBD1,CASSRPGTGPPEKLFF,TGCGCCAGCAGCCGCCCCGGGACAGGGCCCCCTGAAAAACTGTTTTTT
.,TRBV27,TRBJ1-5,.,CASSLSTGEFQHF,TGTGCCAGCAGTTTATCGACGGGGGAGTTCCAGCATTTT
few,TRBV4-1,TRBJ2-7,.,CASSQESTAYEQYF,TGCGCCAGCAGCCAAGAGAGCACTGCCTACGAGCAGTACTTC
.,TRBV5-4,TRBJ2-2,TRBD1,CASSLAYSQGAGTGELFF,TGTGCCAGCAGCTTGGCCTATTCCCAGGGGGCTGGCACCGGGGAGCTGTTTTTT
.,TRBV7-2,TRBJ1-5,.,CASSLSGGGGWANQPQHF,TGTGCCAGCAGCTTAAGTGGGGGAGGGGGTTGGGCCAATCAGCCCCAGCATTTT
.,TRBV10-1,TRBJ2-1,TRBD2,CASSESFSGTVGNEQFF,TGCGCCAGCAGTGAGTCGTTTAGCGGGACCGTGGGGAATGAGCAGTTCTTC
.,TRBV30,TRBJ2-2,TRBD2,CAWSGLALTGELFF,TGTGCCTGGTCGGGACTAGCGCTCACCGGGGAGCTGTTTTTT
.,TRBV9,TRBJ1-1,TRBD1,CASSTAGGNTEAFF,TGTGCCAGCAGCACTGCAGGGGGGAACACTGAAGCTTTCTTT
.,TRBV19,TRBJ1-5,.,CASRRTAGNQPQHF,TGTGCCTCGCGGAGGACGGCGGGCAATCAGCCCCAGCATTTT
.,TRBV15,TRBJ2-7,TRBD1,CATSFDRVNEQYF,TGTGCCACCAGCTTTGACAGGGTCAACGAGCAGTACTTC
.,TRBV11-3,TRBJ2-3,.,CASSLPMDTQYF,TGTGCCAGCAGCTTACCCATGGATACGCAGTATTTT
.,TRBV20-1,TRBJ2-1,TRBD2,CSASPLGGRDLDEQFF,TGCAGTGCTAGTCCGCTAGGCGGGAGGGATCTGGATGAGCAGTTCTTC
.,TRBV5-5,TRBJ1-4,.,CASSYGLTTNEKLFF,TGTGCCAGCAGCTACGGACTCACAACTAATGAAAAACTGTTTTTT
.,TRBV30,TRBJ1-2,.,CAWSGGPGAGYTF,TGTGCCTGGAGTGGGGGTCCTGGGGCTGGCTACACCTTC
.,TRBV11-2,TRBJ1-6,.,CASSLVLQGGSPLHF,TGTGCCAGCAGCTTAGTTTTACAGGGCGGTTCACCCCTCCACTTT
.,TRBV7-3,TRBJ1-1,TRBD1,CASSYRGNTEAFF,TGTGCCAGCAGCTACAGGGGGAACACTGAAGCTTTCTTT
.,TRBV30,TRBJ2-1,.,CAWTGYNEQFF,TGTGCCTGGACAGGGTACAATGAGCAGTTCTTC
.,TRBV12-3/TRBV12-4,TRBJ1-2,.,CASSPGGFGYTF,TGTGCCAGCAGTCCGGGGGGATTCGGCTACACCTTC
.,TRBV2,TRBJ1-5,.,CASSEALQGYQPQHF,TGTGCCAGCAGTGAAGCACTTCAGGGTTATCAGCCCCAGCATTTT